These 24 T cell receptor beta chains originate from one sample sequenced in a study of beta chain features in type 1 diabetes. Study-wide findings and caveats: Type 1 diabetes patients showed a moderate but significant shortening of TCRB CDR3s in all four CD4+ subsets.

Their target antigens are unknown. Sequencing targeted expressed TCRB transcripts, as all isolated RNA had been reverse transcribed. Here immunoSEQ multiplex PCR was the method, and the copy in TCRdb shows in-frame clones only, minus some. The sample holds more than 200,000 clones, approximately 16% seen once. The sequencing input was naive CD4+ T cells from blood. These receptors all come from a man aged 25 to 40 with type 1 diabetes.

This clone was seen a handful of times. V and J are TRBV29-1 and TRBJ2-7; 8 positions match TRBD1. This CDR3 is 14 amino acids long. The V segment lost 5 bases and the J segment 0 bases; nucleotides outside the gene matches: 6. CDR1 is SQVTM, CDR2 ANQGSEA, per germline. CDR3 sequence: CSVWTGLSSYEQYF. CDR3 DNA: TGCAGCGTTTGGACAGGGCTGAGCTCCTACGAGCAGTACTTC.

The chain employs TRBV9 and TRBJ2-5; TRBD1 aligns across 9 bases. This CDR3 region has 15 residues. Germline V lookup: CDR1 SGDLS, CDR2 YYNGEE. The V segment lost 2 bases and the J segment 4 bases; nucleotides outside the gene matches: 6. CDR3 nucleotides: TGTGCCAGCAGCGTTGACACAGGGGGCCGAGAGACCCAGTACTTC. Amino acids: CASSVDTGGRETQYF.

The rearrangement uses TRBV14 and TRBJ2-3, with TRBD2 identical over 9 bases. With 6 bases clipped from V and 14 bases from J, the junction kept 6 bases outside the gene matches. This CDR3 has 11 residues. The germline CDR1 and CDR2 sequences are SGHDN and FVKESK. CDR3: CASSSGSRPYF. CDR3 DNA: TGTGCCAGCAGTAGCGGGAGCCGCCCGTATTTT.

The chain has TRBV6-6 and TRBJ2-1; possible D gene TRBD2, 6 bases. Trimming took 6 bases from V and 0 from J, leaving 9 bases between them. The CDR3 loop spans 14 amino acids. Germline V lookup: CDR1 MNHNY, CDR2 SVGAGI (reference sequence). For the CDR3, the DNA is TGTGCCAGCAGGATGCGGGACTCCTACAATGAGCAGTTCTTC. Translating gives CASRMRDSYNEQFF.

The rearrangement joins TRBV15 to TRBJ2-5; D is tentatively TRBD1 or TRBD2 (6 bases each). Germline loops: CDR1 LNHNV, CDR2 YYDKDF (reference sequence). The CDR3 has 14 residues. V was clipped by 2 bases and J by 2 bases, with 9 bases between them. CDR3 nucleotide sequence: TGTGCCACCAGCAGATCGGGGGCGCAAGAGACCCAGTACTTC. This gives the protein CATSRSGAQETQYF.

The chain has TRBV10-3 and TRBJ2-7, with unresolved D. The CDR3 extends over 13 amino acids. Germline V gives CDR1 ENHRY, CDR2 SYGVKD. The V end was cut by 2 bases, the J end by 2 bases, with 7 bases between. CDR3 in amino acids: CAISEIAAYEQYF. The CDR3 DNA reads TGTGCCATCAGTGAGATCGCCGCCTACGAGCAGTACTTC.

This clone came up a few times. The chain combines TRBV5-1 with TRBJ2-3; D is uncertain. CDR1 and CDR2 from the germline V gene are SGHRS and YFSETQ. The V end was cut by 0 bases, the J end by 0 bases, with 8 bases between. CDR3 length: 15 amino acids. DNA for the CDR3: TGCGCCAGCAGCTTGGAGCCGGGTAGCACAGATACGCAGTATTTT. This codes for CASSLEPGSTDTQYF.

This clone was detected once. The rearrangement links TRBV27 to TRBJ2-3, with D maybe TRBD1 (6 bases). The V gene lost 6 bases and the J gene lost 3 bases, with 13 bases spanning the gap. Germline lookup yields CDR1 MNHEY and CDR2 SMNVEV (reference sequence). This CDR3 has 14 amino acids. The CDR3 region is CASRGAERTDTQYF. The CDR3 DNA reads TGTGCCAGCAGGGGGGCAGAGAGGACAGATACGCAGTATTTT.

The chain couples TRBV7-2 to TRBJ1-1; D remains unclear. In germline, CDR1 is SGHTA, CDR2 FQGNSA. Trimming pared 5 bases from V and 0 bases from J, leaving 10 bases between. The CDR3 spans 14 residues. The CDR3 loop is CASSPQRVNTEAFF. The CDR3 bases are TGTGCCAGCAGCCCCCAAAGGGTGAACACTGAAGCTTTCTTT.

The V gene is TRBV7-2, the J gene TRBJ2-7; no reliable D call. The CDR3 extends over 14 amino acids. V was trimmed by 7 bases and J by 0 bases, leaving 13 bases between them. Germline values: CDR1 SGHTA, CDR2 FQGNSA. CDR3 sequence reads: CASTPNPTSYEQYF. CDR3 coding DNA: TGTGCCAGCACTCCCAATCCGACCTCCTACGAGCAGTACTTC. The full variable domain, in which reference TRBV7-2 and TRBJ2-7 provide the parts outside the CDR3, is GAGVSQSPSNKVTEKGKDVELRCDPISGHTALYWYRQSLGQGLEFLIYFQGNSAPDKSGLPSDRFSAERTGGSVSTLTIQRTQQEDSAVYLCASTPNPTSYEQYFGPGTRLTVT.

The CDR3 is CASSVAGQGGEETQYF. CDR3 coding DNA: TGTGCCAGCAGCGTAGCTGGGCAGGGCGGAGAAGAGACCCAGTACTTC. The J gene is TRBJ2-5, the V gene TRBV9; D is perhaps TRBD1 (5 bases). V lost 0 bases and J 3 bases, leaving 15 bases between the germline ends. The CDR3 is 16 residues long. From germline, CDR1 is SGDLS and CDR2 YYNGEE. The full variable domain, in which reference TRBV9 and TRBJ2-5 provide the parts outside the CDR3, is DSGVTQTPKHLITATGQRVTLRCSPRSGDLSVYWYQQSLDQGLQFLIQYYNGEERAKGNILERFSAQQFPDLHSELNLSSLELGDSALYFCASSVAGQGGEETQYFGPGTRLLVL.

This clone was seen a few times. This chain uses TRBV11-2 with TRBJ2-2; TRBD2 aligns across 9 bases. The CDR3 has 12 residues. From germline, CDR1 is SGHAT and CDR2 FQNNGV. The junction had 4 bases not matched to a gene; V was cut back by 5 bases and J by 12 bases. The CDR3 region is CASSPGTSKLFF. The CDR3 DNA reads TGTGCCAGCAGCCCAGGGACTAGCAAGCTGTTTTTT.

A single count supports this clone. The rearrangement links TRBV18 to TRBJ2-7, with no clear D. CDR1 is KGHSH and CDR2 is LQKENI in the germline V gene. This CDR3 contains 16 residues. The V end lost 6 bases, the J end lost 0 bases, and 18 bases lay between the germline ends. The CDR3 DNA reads TGTGCCAGCTCCCCCGAGGATCTGGCGGCCTCCTACGAGCAGTACTTC. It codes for CASSPEDLAASYEQYF.

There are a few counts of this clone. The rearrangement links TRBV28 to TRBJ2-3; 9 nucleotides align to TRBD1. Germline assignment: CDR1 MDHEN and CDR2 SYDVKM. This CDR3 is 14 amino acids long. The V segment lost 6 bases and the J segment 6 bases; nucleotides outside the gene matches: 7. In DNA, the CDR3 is TGTGCCAGCAGCACAGGGGGCTCATCGGATACGCAGTATTTT. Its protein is CASSTGGSSDTQYF.

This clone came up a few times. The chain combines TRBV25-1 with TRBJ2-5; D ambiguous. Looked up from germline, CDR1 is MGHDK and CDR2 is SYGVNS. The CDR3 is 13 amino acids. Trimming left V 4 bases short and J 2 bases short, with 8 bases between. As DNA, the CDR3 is TGTGCCAGCAGTGTCCCTGCTCAAGAGACCCAGTACTTC. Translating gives CASSVPAQETQYF. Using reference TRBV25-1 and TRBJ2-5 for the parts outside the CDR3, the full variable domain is EADIYQTPRYLVIGTGKKITLECSQTMGHDKMYWYQQDPGMELHLIHYSYGVNSTEKGDLSSESTVSRIRTEHFPLTLESARPSHTSQYLCASSVPAQETQYFGPGTRLLVL.

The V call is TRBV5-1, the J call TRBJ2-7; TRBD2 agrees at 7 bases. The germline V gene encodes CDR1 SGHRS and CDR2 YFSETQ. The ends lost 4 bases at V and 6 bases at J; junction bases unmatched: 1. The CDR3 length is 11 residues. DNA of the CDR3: TGCGCCAGCAGCCCGGGGGGCGAGCAGTACTTC. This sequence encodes CASSPGGEQYF.

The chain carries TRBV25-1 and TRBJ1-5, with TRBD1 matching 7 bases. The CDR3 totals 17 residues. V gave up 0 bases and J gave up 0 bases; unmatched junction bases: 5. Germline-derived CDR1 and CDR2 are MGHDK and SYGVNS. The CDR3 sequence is CASSEYGQGDSNQPQHF. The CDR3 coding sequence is TGTGCCAGCAGTGAATATGGCCAGGGGGATAGCAATCAGCCCCAGCATTTT.

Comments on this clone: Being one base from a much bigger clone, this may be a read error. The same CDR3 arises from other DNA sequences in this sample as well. CDR3 sequence: CASSLDTDTQYF. The CDR3 nucleotides are TGTGCCAGCAGCTTGGACACAGATACGCAGTATTTT. This chain links TRBV7-2 with TRBJ2-3; D uncertain. The CDR3 consists of 12 residues. The V gene's germline CDR1 is SGHTA and CDR2 FQGNSA. V was clipped by 3 bases and J by 2 bases, with 3 bases between them.

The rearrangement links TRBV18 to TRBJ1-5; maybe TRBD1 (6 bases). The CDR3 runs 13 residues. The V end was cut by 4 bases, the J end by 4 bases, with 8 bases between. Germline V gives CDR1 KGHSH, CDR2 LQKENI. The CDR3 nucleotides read TGTGCCAGCTCACAGGACAGAAATCAGCCCCAGCATTTT. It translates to CASSQDRNQPQHF.

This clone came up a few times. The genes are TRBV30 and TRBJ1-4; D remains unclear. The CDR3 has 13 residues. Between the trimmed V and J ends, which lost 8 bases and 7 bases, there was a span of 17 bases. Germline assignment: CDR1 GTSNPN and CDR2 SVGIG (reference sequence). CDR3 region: CARYDPRGEKLFF. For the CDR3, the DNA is TGTGCCCGATACGACCCACGGGGTGAAAAACTGTTTTTT.

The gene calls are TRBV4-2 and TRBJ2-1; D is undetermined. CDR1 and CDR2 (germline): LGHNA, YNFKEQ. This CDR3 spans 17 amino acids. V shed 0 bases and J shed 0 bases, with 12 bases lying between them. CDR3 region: CASSQEVRFSSYNEQFF. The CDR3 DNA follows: TGTGCCAGCAGCCAAGAGGTGCGGTTCAGCTCCTACAATGAGCAGTTCTTC.

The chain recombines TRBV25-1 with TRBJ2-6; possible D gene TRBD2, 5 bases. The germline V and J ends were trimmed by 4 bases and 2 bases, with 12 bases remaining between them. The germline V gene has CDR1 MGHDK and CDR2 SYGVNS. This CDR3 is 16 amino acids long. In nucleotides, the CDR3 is TGTGCCAGCAGTGGCCCCCCGGGAACTGGGGCCAACGTCCTGACTTTC. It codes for CASSGPPGTGANVLTF.

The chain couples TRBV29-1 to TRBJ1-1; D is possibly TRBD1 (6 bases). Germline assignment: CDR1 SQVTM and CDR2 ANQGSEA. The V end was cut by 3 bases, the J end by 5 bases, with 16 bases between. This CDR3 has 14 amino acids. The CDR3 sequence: CSVDLLTGWTEAFF. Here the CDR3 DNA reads TGCAGCGTTGACTTGTTGACAGGATGGACTGAAGCTTTCTTT.

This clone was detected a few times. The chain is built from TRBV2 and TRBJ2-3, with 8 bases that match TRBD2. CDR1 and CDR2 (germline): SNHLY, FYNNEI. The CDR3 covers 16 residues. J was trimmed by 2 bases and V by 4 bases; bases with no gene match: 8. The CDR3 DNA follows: TGTGCCAGCAGTGCCAGACTAGCGCGTAACACAGATACGCAGTATTTT. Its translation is CASSARLARNTDTQYF. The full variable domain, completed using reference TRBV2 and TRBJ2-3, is EPEVTQTPSHQVTQMGQEVILRCVPISNHLYFYWYRQILGQKVEFLVSFYNNEISEKSEIFDDQFSVERPDGSNFTLKIRSTKLEDSAMYFCASSARLARNTDTQYFGPGTRLTVL.